This T cell receptor (beta chain) stems from a study of vaccination effects on CD4 cells after COVID-19. General study points: After vaccination, at late timepoints, clones induced by infection and by vaccine contracted markedly. From healthy vaccinees, only 1 of 255 vaccine-induced clones also reacted to common cold coronaviruses.

This clone was counted a single time. Its target is not known. Only in-frame clones appear in the TCRdb table, and some are missing; sequencing was by immunoSEQ multiplex PCR. The data show more than 30,000 clones, about 72% seen once. Pools of viral peptides were used by the ViraFEST assay to expand antigen-specific CD4+ T cells ahead of sequencing. Cultured cells yielded isolated CD4+ T cells after more than nine days. V dropped 3 bases and J dropped 0 bases, with 17 bases sitting between them. The germline V gene has CDR1 LNHDA and CDR2 SQIVND (reference sequence). The CDR3 runs to 17 residues. The chain is built from TRBV19 and TRBJ1-1; the D gene is possibly TRBD1 (5 bases). The TCR originated in a human donor who received a COVID-19 vaccine. The source was CD4+ T cells from PBMCs cultured with HCoV-229E spike peptides, collected before COVID-19 vaccination. DNA for the CDR3: TGTGCCAGTAGTATCAGGGATGTACAATACATGAACACTGAAGCTTTCTTT. Translation gives CASSIRDVQYMNTEAFF. The whole variable domain, filled in from reference TRBV19 and TRBJ1-1, reads DGGITQSPKYLFRKEGQNVTLSCEQNLNHDAMYWYRQDPGQGLRLIYYSQIVNDFQKGDIAEGYSVSREKKESFPLTVTSAQKNPTAFYLCASSIRDVQYMNTEAFFGQGTRLTVV.